These T cell receptor beta chains were read from a single sample in a study of cytomegalovirus exposure and HLA in healthy donors. The protocol was immunoSEQ multiplex PCR, while the TCRdb copy is restricted to in-frame clones and leaves out a portion. The sample table includes around 53,000 clones. Sequencing was done on a sample of PBMCs. Receptors were obtained from a man younger than 30 in good health and CMV-seropositive. CDR3s include the opening cysteine and the closing phenylalanine or tryptophan. D genes are given only for firm matches.

j_call	d_call	v_call	cdr3_nt	cdr3_aa
TRBJ2-7	TRBD1	TRBV5-6	TGTGCCAGCAGCTTTTGGACAGGGGCAGGGTACGAGCAGTACTTC	CASSFWTGAGYEQYF
TRBJ2-1	TRBD2	TRBV4-2	TGTGCCAGCAGCCAAGCGCCCCGGACTAGTCGGGCCAATGAGCAGTTCTTC	CASSQAPRTSRANEQFF
TRBJ2-1	NA	TRBV6-6	TGTGCCAGCAGTTACGCGGGGAGAAACAATGAGCAGTTCTTC	CASSYAGRNNEQFF
TRBJ2-7	NA	TRBV15	TGTGCCACCAGCAGAGAGCGATACACCGCGGAGCGGCAGTACTTC	CATSRERYTAERQYF
TRBJ2-1	NA	TRBV2	TGTGCCAGCAGCGCCCAGGGGCGCTCCTACAATGAGCAGTTCTTC	CASSAQGRSYNEQFF
TRBJ2-7	NA	TRBV7-6	TGTGCCAGCAGCTCCCTTAGCCACGAGCAGTACTTC	CASSSLSHEQYF
TRBJ2-7	TRBD1	TRBV5-6	TGTGCCAGCGCGTCCGGGACAGGGGTGTCCTACGAGCAGTACTTC	CASASGTGVSYEQYF
TRBJ1-3	TRBD1	TRBV30	TGTGCCTGGACCCTGTACTGGGACAGGGGAAACACCATATATTTT	CAWTLYWDRGNTIYF
TRBJ2-7	NA	TRBV7-9	TGTGCCAGCAGCTTAGCGTCGGACAGTTCCTACGAGCAGTACTTC	CASSLASDSSYEQYF
TRBJ2-2	NA	TRBV13	TGTGCCAGCAGCTTAGGCCCTAGCCCAGGTGTCGGGGAGCTGTTTTTT	CASSLGPSPGVGELFF
TRBJ2-1	TRBD2	TRBV2	TGTGCCAGCAAGAGTATAGCGGGAAGGTGGGGCGGGCAGTTCTTC	CASKSIAGRWGGQFF
TRBJ2-1	NA	TRBV7-2	TGTGCCAGCAGCCCTCTCGAGCGCAATGAGCAGTTCTTC	CASSPLERNEQFF
TRBJ2-2	NA	TRBV19	TGTGCCAGTAGTCAGGGAAACACCGGGGAGCTGTTTTTT	CASSQGNTGELFF
TRBJ1-1	NA	TRBV7-9	TGTGCCAGCAGCTTGGGGGGTGAAGCTTTCTTT	CASSLGGEAFF
TRBJ2-5	TRBD1	TRBV11-1	TGTGCCAGCAGCCCGTTCGGACAGGGGAGGGCCCAGTACTTC	CASSPFGQGRAQYF
TRBJ1-2	NA	TRBV5-1	TGCGCCAGCAGCTTGGGGTCAGGGCTTGGCTATGGCTACACCTTC	CASSLGSGLGYGYTF
TRBJ2-1	TRBD1	TRBV5-8	TGTGCCAGCAGCTTGGGACAGGGGTCCTACAATGAGCAGTTCTTC	CASSLGQGSYNEQFF
TRBJ2-1	TRBD2	TRBV7-7	TGTGCTAGCTCCGGGACTAGCGGCCGGCAGTTCTTC	CASSGTSGRQFF
TRBJ2-7	NA	TRBV5-4	TGTGCCAGCAGTGATGCGAGTTACGAGCAGTACTTC	CASSDASYEQYF
TRBJ1-1	TRBD1	TRBV29-1	TGCAGCGTTGAAGGACGAAGGCCAACAGGGGGTGTCACTGAAGCTTTCTTT	CSVEGRRPTGGVTEAFF
TRBJ2-2	NA	TRBV5-1	TGCGCCAGCAGGAAGACAGAGAACACCGGGGAGCTGTTTTTT	CASRKTENTGELFF
TRBJ2-7	TRBD2	TRBV28	TGTGCCAGCAGTCCCCCACTAGCGGGTACCTACGAGCAGTACTTC	CASSPPLAGTYEQYF
TRBJ1-1	NA	TRBV19	TGTGCCAGTGAAGTGGGAGGGAGCACTGAAGCTTTCTTT	CASEVGGSTEAFF
TRBJ1-1	NA	TRBV5-6	TGTGCCAGCAGTCGAGGGATGGGGACTGAAGCTTTCTTT	CASSRGMGTEAFF
TRBJ2-1	NA	TRBV5-6	TGTGCCAGCAGCTTAACCCCCTCACCATTAGACAATGAGCAGTTCTTC	CASSLTPSPLDNEQFF
TRBJ2-1	TRBD2	TRBV6-6	TGTGCCAGCAGCCACGGGCGGGAGGGCCGGGACGAGCAGTTCTTC	CASSHGREGRDEQFF
TRBJ2-2	TRBD2	TRBV11-2	TGTGCCAGCAGCTTAGGGGTCTCTAGCGGGAGGGAACTGTTTTTT	CASSLGVSSGRELFF
TRBJ2-1	NA	TRBV9	TGTGCCAGCAGCGTAGGGGACTCCACCGGGTACAATGAGCAGTTCTTC	CASSVGDSTGYNEQFF
TRBJ2-7	NA	TRBV6-6	TGTGCCAGCAGTGACTTGACAGTTTCCTACGAGCAGTACTTC	CASSDLTVSYEQYF
TRBJ1-5	NA	TRBV6-1	TGTGCCAGTTTCCCTGAGCCTTATAGCAATCAGCCCCAGCATTTT	CASFPEPYSNQPQHF
TRBJ2-1	TRBD2	TRBV14	TGTGCCAGCGGGGGGGAAAGGGGTGACAATGAGCAGTTCTTC	CASGGERGDNEQFF
TRBJ2-7	NA	TRBV19	TGTGCCAGTAGTATAGGTGTGGGAGGAGCCACCTACGAGCAGTACTTC	CASSIGVGGATYEQYF
TRBJ1-2	NA	TRBV7-2	TGTGCCAGCAGCCTGGCGGCGGTCGAGTCGAACTATGGCTACACCTTC	CASSLAAVESNYGYTF
TRBJ2-2	NA	TRBV7-6	TGTGCCAGCAGCTTAACGTTGGAGGGTCTCGGGGAGCTGTTTTTT	CASSLTLEGLGELFF
TRBJ2-2	TRBD2	TRBV11-2	TGTGCCAGCAGCCCCGTCTGGAGCGGGAACCCCACCGGGGAGCTGTTTTTT	CASSPVWSGNPTGELFF
TRBJ1-1	NA	TRBV30	TGTGCCTGGGACAGGACCGAAGCTTTCTTT	CAWDRTEAFF
TRBJ1-3	NA	TRBV10-3	TGTGCCATCAGTGCAGGAGGGGCCGAGGGGATCCACTCTGGAAACACCATATATTTT	CAISAGGAEGIHSGNTIYF
TRBJ1-3	TRBD1	TRBV30	TGTGCCTGTTACCAACAGGGGAGCACCATATATTTT	CACYQQGSTIYF
TRBJ2-3	NA	TRBV10-2	TGCGCCAGCAGTGCACAGGGATCCACAGATACGCAGTATTTT	CASSAQGSTDTQYF
TRBJ1-1	NA	TRBV14	TGTGCCAGCAGCCAAGAGAGGCCTTCGAACACTGAAGCTTTCTTT	CASSQERPSNTEAFF
TRBJ2-6	TRBD1	TRBV5-1	TGCGCCAGCAGCTTGAATGGTAGGGGGCGGTTATCTGGGGCCAACGTCCTGACTTTC	CASSLNGRGRLSGANVLTF
TRBJ2-2	TRBD2	TRBV6-1	TGTGCCAGCAAAAGGGAGGGTGGGACCGGGGAGCTGTTTTTT	CASKREGGTGELFF
TRBJ1-3	NA	TRBV6-1	TGTGCCAGCAGACCCATCGATAGATATGGAAACACCATATATTTT	CASRPIDRYGNTIYF
TRBJ1-2	NA	TRBV25-1	TGTGCCAGCAGTGAGCCCGGGGTTTTGAGCTATGGCTACACCTTC	CASSEPGVLSYGYTF
TRBJ2-2	TRBD1	TRBV11-1	TGTGCCAGCAGCCCACGAGGGACAGCTGACACCGGGGAGCTGTTTTTT	CASSPRGTADTGELFF
TRBJ2-1	TRBD2	TRBV11-2	TGTGCCAGCAGCGCCCAAGCGGGAGGGACCTACAATGAGCAGTTCTTC	CASSAQAGGTYNEQFF
TRBJ2-5	TRBD2	TRBV5-1	TGCGCCAGCACCCCCGGGGAGGGGCAAGAGACCCAGTACTTC	CASTPGEGQETQYF